The 21 T cell receptor beta chains given below trace back to one sample, sequenced in a study of technical replicates of blood from several donors. TCRdb keeps only in-frame clones here, not all; method: immunoSEQ multiplex PCR. Here the sample spans tens of thousands of clones, 96% being singletons. Sequenced input: T cells isolated from PBMCs. The receptors derive from a human donor in good health.

The chain joins TRBV13 to TRBJ2-7; TRBD1 is a possible D gene (5 bases). Germline V gene lookup returns CDR1 PRHDT and CDR2 FYEKMQ (reference sequence). This CDR3 is built from 18 residues. Trimming stripped 1 base from V and 6 bases from J, with 25 bases between. The CDR3 DNA reads as TGTGCCAGCAGCTTAGAAATTTACGTCGGGCAGGGCGTAGGCGAGCAGTACTTC. Protein sequence: CASSLEIYVGQGVGEQYF.

The gene calls are TRBV5-1 and TRBJ2-7; D gene ambiguous. This CDR3 is built from 12 residues. Germline V gene data show CDR1 as SGHRS and CDR2 as YFSETQ. V was cut by 0 bases and J by 6 bases, with 7 bases left in between. In nucleotides, the CDR3 is TGCGCCAGCAGCTTGGGGCAGTTCGAGCAGTACTTC. Its protein is CASSLGQFEQYF.

This sequence joins TRBV27 and TRBJ1-3, with 7 bases lining up with TRBD1. This CDR3 contains 14 residues. The J segment lost 2 bases and the V segment lost 3 bases, leaving 1 base of the junction unmatched. Germline-derived CDR1 and CDR2 are MNHEY and SMNVEV (reference sequence). The CDR3 bases are TGTGCCAGCAGTTTGACAGGGCCTGGAAACACCATATATTTT. Its protein is CASSLTGPGNTIYF.

This clone appeared a single time. The V call is TRBV9, the J call TRBJ1-4; possible D gene TRBD1, 5 bases. This CDR3 contains 17 residues. Trimming removed 3 bases at V and 0 bases at J, with 15 bases between. CDR1 SGDLS and CDR2 YYNGEE come from the germline V gene. The CDR3 protein is CASSATGGLTTNEKLFF. The CDR3 DNA reads as TGTGCCAGCAGCGCAACCGGGGGACTCACAACTAATGAAAAACTGTTTTTT.

V gene TRBV6-1 combines with J gene TRBJ2-1; D not certain. V dropped 3 bases and J dropped 6 bases, with 12 bases sitting between them. The germline V gene has CDR1 MNHNS and CDR2 SASEGT. This CDR3 comprises 14 residues. CDR3 loop: CASSELDWINEQFF. The CDR3 DNA follows: TGTGCCAGCAGTGAGCTAGACTGGATCAATGAGCAGTTCTTC.

The CDR3: CASSVGGLAGSYEQYF. The CDR3 DNA reads as TGTGCCAGCAGCGTAGGCGGACTAGCGGGCTCCTACGAGCAGTACTTC. The rearrangement uses TRBV9 and TRBJ2-7, with 11 bases aligning to TRBD2. The germline gives CDR1 SGDLS, CDR2 YYNGEE. CDR3 length: 16 amino acids. The J segment lost 0 bases and the V segment lost 0 bases, leaving 2 bases of the junction unmatched.

This chain connects TRBV6-5 to TRBJ1-2; weak D call: TRBD1 (5 bases). Trimming pared 0 bases from V and 8 bases from J, leaving 13 bases between. The CDR3 runs 14 residues. The germline V gene encodes CDR1 MNHEY and CDR2 SVGAGI. The CDR3 sequence is CASSYSEGGEGYTF. The CDR3 region has the DNA TGTGCCAGCAGTTACTCCGAAGGAGGGGAGGGCTACACCTTC.

The rearrangement links TRBV9 to TRBJ2-1; D is possibly TRBD2 (6 bases). Germline-derived CDR1 and CDR2 are SGDLS and YYNGEE. The CDR3 sequence is 18 residues long. V was pared by 2 bases and J by 1 base, with 19 bases between. The chain's CDR3 is CASSVRLDPNGSYNEQFF. The CDR3 DNA reads as TGTGCCAGCAGCGTCAGACTAGACCCAAACGGATCCTACAATGAGCAGTTCTTC.

V and J are TRBV5-1 and TRBJ2-5; no firm D call. The V gene's germline CDR1 is SGHRS and CDR2 YFSETQ. The CDR3 covers 14 residues. Trimming removed 4 bases from V and 1 base from J, with 11 bases in between. The DNA of the CDR3 is TGCGCCAGCAGCCTTTTTGGCAGCCAAGAGACCCAGTACTTC. It specifies CASSLFGSQETQYF. Combining the CDR3 with reference TRBV5-1 and TRBJ2-5 gives the whole variable domain KAGVTQTPRYLIKTRGQQVTLSCSPISGHRSVSWYQQTPGQGLQFLFEYFSETQRNKGNFPGRFSGRQFSNSRSEMNVSTLELGDSALYLCASSLFGSQETQYFGPGTRLLVL.

The chain employs TRBV4-1 and TRBJ2-7; 8 nucleotides align to TRBD1. The CDR3 consists of 15 residues. V shed 0 bases and J 5 bases; nucleotides not matched to a gene: 6. CDR1 and CDR2 (germline): MGHRA, YSYEKL. The CDR3 coding sequence is TGCGCCAGCAGCCAAGACGGAGCAGGGGGCGACGAGCAGTACTTC. Translation gives CASSQDGAGGDEQYF.

The J gene is TRBJ2-2, the V gene TRBV4-3; the match to TRBD2 covers 7 bases. CDR1 LGHNA and CDR2 YSLEER come from the germline V gene. The ends lost 2 bases at V and 4 bases at J; junction bases unmatched: 7. This CDR3 has 16 residues. The DNA of the CDR3 is TGCGCCAGCAGCCAACTTCGGGAGGAGGGCACCGGGGAGCTGTTTTTT. Translated, it gives CASSQLREEGTGELFF.

The rearrangement links TRBV6-5 to TRBJ1-1, with TRBD1 identical over 11 bases. The CDR3 consists of 15 residues. The ends lost 8 bases at V and 5 bases at J; junction bases unmatched: 10. Germline CDR1 and CDR2: MNHEY and SVGAGI. CDR3 sequence: CASYSGTGGITEAFF. CDR3 DNA: TGTGCCAGCTACAGCGGGACAGGGGGTATAACTGAAGCTTTCTTT.

The chain employs TRBV7-9 and TRBJ2-7; D unresolved. There are 13 residues in the CDR3. Germline V gives CDR1 SEHNR, CDR2 FQNEAQ (reference sequence). Trimming left V 2 bases short and J 5 bases short, with 10 bases between. CDR3 in amino acids: CASSLRVIDEQYF. The CDR3 DNA reads as TGTGCCAGCAGCTTACGGGTTATCGACGAGCAGTACTTC.

V gene TRBV6-6 combines with J gene TRBJ2-7; 11 bases line up with TRBD2. Germline V gene sequence: CDR1 MNHNY, CDR2 SVGAGI (reference sequence). The CDR3 is made up of 15 amino acids. V lost 8 bases, J lost 6 bases, and 12 bases stayed unmatched. The CDR3 sequence is CASSPLAGVSGEQYF. The DNA of the CDR3 is TGTGCCAGCTCCCCACTAGCGGGAGTATCGGGCGAGCAGTACTTC.

This clone was seen just once. The rearrangement joins TRBV19 to TRBJ2-3; 7 bases align to TRBD1. The J segment lost 5 bases and the V segment lost 7 bases, leaving 12 bases of the junction unmatched. CDR1 is LNHDA, CDR2 SQIVND, per germline (reference sequence). This CDR3 is built from 15 residues. The CDR3 protein is CASINRGQSGDTQYF. In nucleotides, the CDR3 is TGTGCCAGTATCAACAGGGGACAAAGTGGAGATACGCAGTATTTT.

The rearrangement joins TRBV5-6 to TRBJ2-1; D is possibly TRBD2 (5 bases). This CDR3 spans 17 amino acids. The V gene's germline CDR1 is SGHDT and CDR2 YYEEEE. Between the trimmed V and J ends, which lost 4 bases and 7 bases, there was a span of 24 bases. The CDR3 reads CASSQPSPSSFGNEQFF. The CDR3 DNA reads TGTGCCAGCAGCCAGCCAAGTCCTAGCAGTTTCGGTAATGAGCAGTTCTTC.

V is TRBV7-9 and J is TRBJ2-1, with 12 positions matching TRBD2. V lost 5 bases, J lost 14 bases, and 1 base stayed unmatched. CDR1 SEHNR and CDR2 FQNEAQ come from the germline V gene (reference sequence). The CDR3 covers 11 residues. The CDR3 spells CASSRLAGEFF. In nucleotides, the CDR3 is TGTGCCAGCAGCAGACTAGCGGGAGAGTTCTTC.

The chain uses TRBV7-8 and TRBJ1-2; possibly TRBD1 for D (5 bases). The CDR3 has 15 residues. Trimming stripped 1 base from V and 5 bases from J, with 14 bases between. The V gene's germline CDR1 is SGHVS and CDR2 FQNEAQ. CDR3 residues: CASSLDGREGYGYTF. CDR3 sequence (DNA): TGTGCCAGCAGCTTAGATGGCAGGGAGGGTTATGGCTACACCTTC.

For the CDR3, the DNA is TGCAGCGTTGGAGAACCGAGCGGGGAGCTGTTTTTT. This encodes CSVGEPSGELFF. This sequence joins TRBV29-1 and TRBJ2-2; D not resolved. Germline lookup yields CDR1 SQVTM and CDR2 ANQGSEA. The CDR3 totals 12 residues. Trimming took 4 bases from V and 7 from J, leaving 10 bases between them.

The chain recombines TRBV5-4 with TRBJ1-1; TRBD1 is a possible D gene (5 bases). Per germline, CDR1 SGHNT and CDR2 YYREEE (reference sequence). The ends were cut back, 0 bases at V and 6 bases at J, with 15 bases in the middle. The CDR3 has 15 residues. For the CDR3, the DNA is TGTGCCAGCAGCTTGGGCACCGGGCGGGGCTCTGAAGCTTTCTTT. It is translated as CASSLGTGRGSEAFF.

The gene calls are TRBV5-1 and TRBJ2-2; 8 nucleotides agree with TRBD1. CDR1 and CDR2 (germline): SGHRS, YFSETQ. Trimming removed 0 bases from V and 8 bases from J; junction bases left unmatched: 6. This CDR3 has 15 amino acids. Here the CDR3 reads CASSLARGLEGELFF. As DNA, the CDR3 is TGCGCCAGCAGCTTGGCCAGGGGGCTTGAAGGGGAGCTGTTTTTT. Variable domain in full (rest from reference TRBV5-1 and TRBJ2-2): KAGVTQTPRYLIKTRGQQVTLSCSPISGHRSVSWYQQTPGQGLQFLFEYFSETQRNKGNFPGRFSGRQFSNSRSEMNVSTLELGDSALYLCASSLARGLEGELFFGEGSRLTVL.